These 5 T cell receptor beta chains were all obtained from the same sample, sequenced in a study of blood T cells in healthy people across ages. Together with a sample-barcoded 5' primer, a J-beta primer mix was included in a second PCR lasting about 6 to 11 cycles. Each CDR3 protein is one row after TCRdb ran MiXCR on the 5' RACE reads. The sample contains about 2 million distinct CDR3 sequences, less than 50% of which appear only once. The sample taken for sequencing was blood. The receptors originated from a woman in her thirties or forties in good health.

This clonotype was seen a few times. The V and J genes are TRBV5-1 and TRBJ2-7, with TRBD2 as a possible D gene (5 bases). Germline V lookup: CDR1 SGHRS, CDR2 YFSETQ. This CDR3 has 13 amino acids. V was trimmed by 3 bases and J by 0 bases, leaving 7 bases between them. The DNA for the CDR3 is TGCGCCAGCAGCTGGGAGAGCTCCTACGAGCAGTACTTC. Its translation: CASSWESSYEQYF.

This sequence joins TRBV20-1 and TRBJ2-3; D may match TRBD1 or TRBD2 (5 bases each). CDR3 length: 13 amino acids. Germline CDR1 and CDR2: DFQATT and SNEGSKA (reference sequence). Trimming shortened V by 6 bases and J by 2 bases, and 12 bases separated the two germline ends. CDR3 sequence (DNA): TGCAGTGCCAAAGGGACCCTCACAGATACGCAGTATTTT. As protein: CSAKGTLTDTQYF.

The chain recombines TRBV25-1 with TRBJ1-3; D possibly corresponds to TRBD1 (5 bases). Germline CDR1 and CDR2: MGHDK and SYGVNS. The V gene lost 4 bases and the J gene lost 2 bases, with 6 bases spanning the gap. The CDR3 consists of 13 residues. CDR3 sequence: CASSVGPGNTIYF. Written as DNA, the CDR3 is TGTGCCAGCAGTGTGGGGCCTGGAAACACCATATATTTT.

This chain connects TRBV6-5 to TRBJ2-1, with D possibly matching TRBD2 (6 bases). This CDR3 spans 14 amino acids. V was pared by 8 bases and J by 1 base, with 12 bases between. Germline CDR1 is MNHEY and CDR2 is SVGAGI. CDR3 residues: CASFGGISYNEQFF. DNA of the CDR3: TGTGCCAGCTTCGGAGGGATATCCTACAATGAGCAGTTCTTC.

The chain carries TRBV12-3 or TRBV12-4 and TRBJ1-2, with D unclear. V was shortened by 3 bases and J by 5 bases, with 10 bases between the two germline ends. The CDR3 is 13 residues long. DNA for the CDR3: TGTGCCAGCAGTTTTTTTCGGGGATATGGCTACACCTTC. This codes for CASSFFRGYGYTF.